The 21 T cell receptor beta chains in this list originate from one sample, sequenced in a study of CD4 T cells in relation to SARS-CoV-2 and coronaviruses. The method was immunoSEQ multiplex PCR; TCRdb's version includes in-frame clones alone and lacks a portion of them. The sample shows roughly 30,000 clones, roughly 82% of them seen only once. No antigen is known for these receptors. The sequenced material came from memory CD4+ T cells from PBMCs, cultured in vitro. The receptor set was obtained from an adult with COVID-19.

This clone occurred a few times. The chain recombines TRBV7-2 with TRBJ2-3, with 7 nucleotides matching TRBD2. CDR3 length: 15 residues. Germline V lookup: CDR1 SGHTA, CDR2 FQGNSA. Trimming at V came to 1 base and at J to 4 bases, leaving 5 bases not matched to a gene. The CDR3 reads CASSLGGSLADTQYF. The CDR3 region has the DNA TGTGCCAGCAGCTTAGGCGGGAGCCTAGCAGATACGCAGTATTTT.

The chain combines TRBV28 with TRBJ2-3, with D possibly TRBD2 on 6 matching bases. The V gene's germline CDR1 is MDHEN and CDR2 SYDVKM. CDR3 size: 16 residues. V lost 3 bases and J 8 bases, leaving 21 bases between the germline ends. For the CDR3, the DNA is TGTGCCAGCAGTTTCTTTAGCGGCGGGACGTCCGTTACGCAGTATTTT. Its protein is CASSFFSGGTSVTQYF.

This clone was counted between two and nine times. The chain is built from TRBV6-6 and TRBJ1-1, with a weak D call TRBD1 (6 bases). V gave up 2 bases and J gave up 0 bases, with 10 bases separating them. CDR1 is MNHNY, CDR2 SVGAGI, per germline (reference sequence). The CDR3 loop spans 15 amino acids. DNA of the CDR3: TGTGCCAGCAGTTACGGGCACAGGGTGAACACTGAAGCTTTCTTT. Residues: CASSYGHRVNTEAFF.

The V gene is TRBV7-9, the J gene TRBJ1-4; tentatively, D is TRBD1 (5 bases). CDR1 and CDR2 (germline): SEHNR, FQNEAQ (reference sequence). V was pared by 5 bases and J by 1 base, with 23 bases between. The CDR3 is 19 amino acids. This CDR3 reads CASSHRQGLRGRTNEKLFF. The CDR3 nucleotides are TGTGCCAGCAGCCACCGGCAGGGTTTAAGAGGAAGAACTAATGAAAAACTGTTTTTT.

The chain joins TRBV28 to TRBJ2-5; 12 nucleotides align to TRBD1. The V segment lost 4 bases and the J segment 4 bases; nucleotides outside the gene matches: 1. Germline V gene data show CDR1 as MDHEN and CDR2 as SYDVKM. There are 14 residues in the CDR3. CDR3 DNA: TGTGCCAGCAGTTCGGGACAGGGGGCAGAGACCCAGTACTTC. Amino acid sequence: CASSSGQGAETQYF.

The chain uses TRBV9 and TRBJ2-1; D is ambiguous. The V and J ends lost 2 bases and 6 bases respectively, with 15 bases between them. Germline V gene data show CDR1 as SGDLS and CDR2 as YYNGEE. The length of the CDR3 is 15 residues. CDR3: CASSVETSAGNEQFF. The CDR3 DNA reads TGTGCCAGCAGCGTTGAAACTTCCGCAGGCAATGAGCAGTTCTTC.

The chain combines TRBV4-1 with TRBJ2-7; 7 bases agree with TRBD2. CDR3 length: 17 amino acids. V dropped 0 bases and J dropped 1; count of bases not matched to a gene: 9. Germline V gives CDR1 MGHRA, CDR2 YSYEKL. The CDR3 is CASSQDFQRGMSYEQYF. CDR3 DNA: TGCGCCAGCAGCCAAGATTTCCAGCGGGGTATGTCCTACGAGCAGTACTTC.

The CDR3 spells CASSSWSRNTEAFF. CDR3 DNA sequence: TGTGCCAGTAGTTCGTGGTCCAGGAACACTGAAGCTTTCTTT. The chain links TRBV19 to TRBJ1-1, with D unresolved. Trimming took off 5 bases at V and 1 base at J, with 11 bases between the two ends. Germline V gene lookup returns CDR1 LNHDA and CDR2 SQIVND (reference sequence). The CDR3 consists of 14 residues.

The chain carries TRBV10-3 and TRBJ2-2; 14 bases map to TRBD2. This CDR3 region has 19 residues. The germline V gene encodes CDR1 ENHRY and CDR2 SYGVKD. With V trimmed by 2 bases and J by 4 bases, 9 bases remained unmatched. CDR3 sequence reads: CAISERGTSGRSGTGELFF. The CDR3 DNA reads TGTGCCATCAGTGAGAGGGGGACTAGCGGGAGAAGCGGCACCGGGGAGCTGTTTTTT.

The V and J genes are TRBV28 and TRBJ1-2; D unresolved. Germline V lookup: CDR1 MDHEN, CDR2 SYDVKM. Trimming stripped 5 bases from V and 5 bases from J, with 9 bases between. The CDR3 covers 12 residues. CDR3 sequence: CASSRRKYGYTF. The CDR3 nucleotides read TGTGCCAGCAGTCGTCGGAAGTATGGCTACACCTTC.

The J gene is TRBJ1-1, the V gene TRBV7-9; 8 bases map to TRBD1. The J segment lost 6 bases and the V segment lost 5 bases, leaving 11 bases of the junction unmatched. CDR1 is SEHNR, CDR2 FQNEAQ, per germline (reference sequence). The CDR3 contains 15 residues. The CDR3 DNA reads TGTGCCAGCAGCCTTGGACAGGGCCAAACGTCTGAAGCTTTCTTT. Protein product: CASSLGQGQTSEAFF. The full variable domain, completed using reference TRBV7-9 and TRBJ1-1, is DTGVSQNPRHKITKRGQNVTFRCDPISEHNRLYWYRQTLGQGPEFLTYFQNEAQLEKSRLLSDRFSAERPKGSFSTLEIQRTEQGDSAMYLCASSLGQGQTSEAFFGQGTRLTVV.

J is TRBJ2-3 and V is TRBV5-4, with unresolved D. Trimming took off 2 bases at V and 1 base at J, with 8 bases between the two ends. The CDR3 has 14 amino acids. The V gene's germline CDR1 is SGHNT and CDR2 YYREEE (reference sequence). CDR3 nucleotide sequence: TGTGCCAGCAGCTTATGGGTTGGCACAGATACGCAGTATTTT. Protein: CASSLWVGTDTQYF.

The genes are TRBV19 and TRBJ2-1, with D possibly matching TRBD2 (5 bases). The length of the CDR3 is 13 residues. Trimming removed 4 bases from V and 10 bases from J, with 14 bases in between. The germline V gene encodes CDR1 LNHDA and CDR2 SQIVND (reference sequence). CDR3: CASSSIDWREQFF. The DNA of the CDR3 is TGTGCCAGTAGTAGCATTGATTGGAGGGAGCAGTTCTTC. The variable domain in full, with the rest retrieved from reference TRBV19 and TRBJ2-1, is DGGITQSPKYLFRKEGQNVTLSCEQNLNHDAMYWYRQDPGQGLRLIYYSQIVNDFQKGDIAEGYSVSREKKESFPLTVTSAQKNPTAFYLCASSSIDWREQFFGPGTRLTVL.

The V gene is TRBV13, the J gene TRBJ1-2; a possible D gene is TRBD1 (5 bases). Trimming took off 6 bases at V and 3 bases at J, with 11 bases between the two ends. Germline-derived CDR1 and CDR2 are PRHDT and FYEKMQ (reference sequence). This CDR3 has 13 amino acids. CDR3 in amino acids: CASRTSRDYGYTF. For the CDR3, the DNA is TGTGCCAGCAGGACGTCCAGGGACTATGGCTACACCTTC. The whole variable domain, filled in from reference TRBV13 and TRBJ1-2, reads AAGVIQSPRHLIKEKRETATLKCYPIPRHDTVYWYQQGPGQDPQFLISFYEKMQSDKGSIPDRFSAQQFSDYHSELNMSSLELGDSALYFCASRTSRDYGYTFGSGTRLTVV.

The chain joins TRBV10-1 to TRBJ2-7, with D uncertain. Germline V gene sequence: CDR1 WNHNN, CDR2 SYGVQD (reference sequence). Deletions cut 9 bases from V and 5 bases from J, with 20 bases between. This CDR3 spans 14 amino acids. CDR3 coding DNA: TGCGCCAGTCTCCAGAAGCGTCCCTGCCACGAGCAGTACTTC. This gives the protein CASLQKRPCHEQYF.

With regard to this clone: Additional DNA sequences in this sample encode the identical CDR3. This sequence joins TRBV6-5 and TRBJ2-7; TRBD2 matches at 7 bases. Germline V gene lookup returns CDR1 MNHEY and CDR2 SVGAGI. CDR3 length: 13 amino acids. V was clipped by 5 bases and J by 1 base; unmatched bases: 2. CDR3 protein: CASSRDYSYEQYF. The CDR3 DNA reads as TGTGCCAGCAGTCGGGACTATTCCTACGAGCAGTACTTC.

This CDR3 is CATSELRDNEQFF. The CDR3 DNA sequence: TGTGCCACCAGTGAGCTGAGGGACAATGAGCAGTTCTTC. V gene TRBV24-1 combines with J gene TRBJ2-1, with a weak D call TRBD2 (5 bases). The CDR3 has 13 amino acids. Trimming removed 4 bases at V and 5 bases at J, with 8 bases between. Germline-derived CDR1 and CDR2 are KGHDR and SFDVKD.

There are a few counts of this clone. The V and J genes are TRBV3-1 (or the pseudogene TRBV3-2) and TRBJ2-3; 9 positions agree with TRBD2. V lost 1 base and J lost 5; bases outside the gene matches: 7. The germline V gene has CDR1 LGHDT and CDR2 YNNKEL (reference sequence). This CDR3 has 16 residues. The CDR3 region is CASSQGRGSGGDTQYF. The DNA for the CDR3 is TGTGCCAGCAGCCAAGGTCGGGGTAGCGGGGGAGATACGCAGTATTTT.

The J gene is TRBJ2-7, the V gene TRBV25-1; no definite D call. The CDR3 has 16 residues. Germline loops: CDR1 MGHDK, CDR2 SYGVNS. V lost 4 bases and J 6 bases, leaving 22 bases between the germline ends. The chain's CDR3 is CASSGFGLPGRSEQYF. For the CDR3, the DNA is TGTGCCAGCAGTGGATTTGGGCTACCAGGACGCTCCGAGCAGTACTTC.

The chain uses TRBV10-3 and TRBJ2-7; D is possibly TRBD2 (6 bases). The ends were cut back, 4 bases at V and 8 bases at J, with 27 bases in the middle. Germline V gives CDR1 ENHRY, CDR2 SYGVKD. This CDR3 is 17 amino acids long. The DNA of the CDR3 is TGTGCCATCAGTGGATGGGAAACCGGGACTGACGACCTACAGCAGTACTTC. Translation gives CAISGWETGTDDLQQYF.

The sample holds one count of this clone. The chain couples TRBV2 to TRBJ1-2, with D possibly TRBD1 on 6 matching bases. The CDR3 runs 17 residues. CDR1 is SNHLY and CDR2 is FYNNEI in the germline V gene. Between the trimmed V and J ends, which lost 6 bases and 0 bases, there was a span of 20 bases. CDR3 amino acids: CASRDRTYSETNYGYTF. Here the CDR3 DNA reads TGTGCCAGCAGAGACAGGACTTACAGCGAAACTAACTATGGCTACACCTTC.